This T cell receptor (beta chain) stems from a study of CD8 T cells in Susac syndrome. Overall study findings and caveats: The study conceded that its TCR sequencing and HLA analysis involved relatively few individuals.

Random hexamers served to reverse transcribe about 0.5 to 1 ug RNA. An immunoSEQ multiplex PCR amplified TCR beta CDR3 over 54 Vbeta and 13 Jbeta. A single record per CDR3 protein comes from TCRdb applying MiXCR to the immunoSEQ multiplex PCR reads. The sample yields approximately 100,000 distinct CDR3 sequences, about 90% seen once. Blood CD8+ and CD4+ T cells underwent high-throughput TCR beta sequencing. Controls were healthy donors chosen to match patients in age and sex. The CDR3 contains 13 residues. The germline V gene encodes CDR1 DFQATT and CDR2 SNEGSKA (reference sequence). The ends were cut back, 3 bases at V and 11 bases at J, with 19 bases in the middle. Remarks on this clonotype: What it binds is unknown.

The material sequenced was CD4+ T cells from PBMCs. The chain combines TRBV20-1 with TRBJ1-1; TRBD1 is a possible D gene (5 bases). The receptor comes from a human donor in good health. CDR3: CSASMAEGLRAFF. The DNA for the CDR3 is TGCAGTGCTAGTATGGCCGAGGGGCTGAGGGCTTTCTTT.